This T cell receptor beta chain is from a study of Ad26.COV2.S vaccination and SARS-CoV-2 variants. Study outcomes and limitations: CD8+ and CD4+ T cells specific for spike reportedly responded with substantial breadth after vaccination. Responses of T cells in total may have been underestimated by the TCR breadth and depth analyses. Recipients of either vaccine or placebo displayed similar breadth of non-spike TCRs. Relative to placebo recipients, vaccine recipients exhibited elevated spike-specific TCR breadth.

Profiled with immunoSEQ multiplex PCR; TCRdb holds only in-frame clones, not every one. There are 180,000 or so clones in the sample; approximately 90% occur only once, and under 7.5% lies in the top ten. Turning to this clone: Its antigen is unknown.

Germline V gives CDR1 SNHLY, CDR2 FYNNEI. This CDR3 is built from 14 residues. With 11 bases removed from V and 0 bases from J, the gap between germline ends came to 11 bases. The sample was peripheral blood, taken after recovery from COVID-19. The chain employs TRBV2 and TRBJ2-6; tentative D call: TRBD1 (6 bases). The sequence was obtained from a human donor who had recovered from COVID-19. DNA for the CDR3: TGTGCCGGAGACAGGTTCTCTGGGGCCAACGTCCTGACTTTC. Residues: CAGDRFSGANVLTF.